Following are 25 T cell receptor beta chains from one sample sequenced in a study of shared clonotypes between healthy human individuals. This table comes from immunoSEQ multiplex PCR, and its TCRdb copy is limited to in-frame clones, with some not included. Here the sample spans some 350,000 clones, around 72% being singletons. The source material was memory CD4+ T cells sorted from blood. The subset was: CD45RA-negative fraction. These receptors were obtained from a young man in good health.

V gene TRBV27 combines with J gene TRBJ2-5, with D uncertain. V dropped 5 bases and J dropped 5 bases, with 12 bases sitting between them. The V gene's germline CDR1 is MNHEY and CDR2 SMNVEV (reference sequence). The CDR3 has 13 residues. The CDR3 loop is CASSNYPWETQYF. CDR3 coding DNA: TGTGCCAGCAGTAATTATCCATGGGAGACCCAGTACTTC.

V gene TRBV5-1 combines with J gene TRBJ2-5; D perhaps matches TRBD1 (6 bases). CDR1 and CDR2 (germline): SGHRS, YFSETQ. The CDR3 loop spans 16 amino acids. The V and J ends lost 0 bases and 5 bases respectively, with 17 bases between them. The chain's CDR3 is CASSLVGVQGRETQYF. The CDR3 DNA reads as TGCGCCAGCAGCTTGGTAGGGGTCCAGGGGCGGGAGACCCAGTACTTC.

The chain recombines TRBV27 with TRBJ2-6; a weak D match, TRBD1 (6 bases). V was pared by 1 base and J by 4 bases, with 11 bases between. The CDR3 is 16 amino acids. From germline, CDR1 is MNHEY and CDR2 SMNVEV (reference sequence). CDR3 in amino acids: CASSLLGHTGANVLTF. The CDR3 DNA is TGTGCCAGCAGTTTATTGGGACATACCGGGGCCAACGTCCTGACTTTC.

In this sample, this clone turned up many times. The chain is built from TRBV7-3 and TRBJ2-1, with D perhaps TRBD2 (5 bases). Germline V gene lookup returns CDR1 SGHTA and CDR2 FQGTGA. The CDR3 has 16 residues. Deletions cut 1 base from V and 1 base from J, with 11 bases between. CDR3 nucleotides: TGTGCCAGCAGCTTAAGGCTAGCTCCTTCCTACAATGAGCAGTTCTTC. Translated: CASSLRLAPSYNEQFF.

V and J are TRBV28 and TRBJ2-7; 10 bases map to TRBD1. The CDR3 contains 15 residues. J gave up 4 bases and V 6 bases, and 9 bases lay outside the gene matches. Looked up from germline, CDR1 is MDHEN and CDR2 is SYDVKM. The CDR3 region has the DNA TGTGCCAGCAGCCCGGCCGGGGACAGGGGATACGAGCAGTACTTC. Amino acid sequence: CASSPAGDRGYEQYF.

The gene calls are TRBV14 and TRBJ2-3, with D possibly matching TRBD2 (6 bases). The germline V gene encodes CDR1 SGHDN and CDR2 FVKESK. V was cut by 0 bases and J by 15 bases, with 13 bases left in between. The CDR3 runs to 12 residues. The CDR3, as DNA: TGTGCCAGCAGCCAAGATGACGGGAGTTTTTATTTT. This codes for CASSQDDGSFYF.

The rearrangement joins TRBV7-2 to TRBJ2-6, with TRBD1 as a possible D gene (6 bases). The germline V and J ends were trimmed by 2 bases and 3 bases, with 11 bases remaining between them. The germline V gene has CDR1 SGHTA and CDR2 FQGNSA. The CDR3 has 16 residues. CDR3 sequence: CASSLSNRDGANVLTF. The CDR3 DNA reads TGTGCCAGCAGCTTAAGCAACAGGGATGGGGCCAACGTCCTGACTTTC.

This clone was seen a handful of times. The CDR3 nucleotides are TGCGCCAGCAGCTTGGCCGGAAGCCGCAAAGAGACCCAGTACTTC. Its protein is CASSLAGSRKETQYF. This chain joins TRBV5-1 and TRBJ2-5; D unclear. Germline V gene data show CDR1 as SGHRS and CDR2 as YFSETQ. The CDR3 loop spans 15 amino acids. Trimming pared 0 bases from V and 3 bases from J, leaving 12 bases between.

This sequence joins TRBV7-6 and TRBJ2-7; 9 bases line up with TRBD1. The V and J ends lost 1 base and 1 base, in that order; junction bases with no gene match: 2. The CDR3 covers 15 residues. Per the germline V gene, CDR1 is SGHVS and CDR2 is FNYEAQ. CDR3 sequence reads: CASSLGGTGSYEQYF. The CDR3 DNA is TGTGCCAGCAGCTTAGGCGGGACAGGGTCCTACGAGCAGTACTTC.

The rearrangement uses TRBV5-6 and TRBJ2-1; possible D gene TRBD1, 6 bases. Trimming cost V 0 bases and J 15 bases, with 16 bases left between them. The CDR3 sequence is 13 residues long. Per the germline V gene, CDR1 is SGHDT and CDR2 is YYEEEE. CDR3: CASSLGDRSEPFF. CDR3 in DNA: TGTGCCAGCAGCTTGGGAGACAGGTCTGAACCGTTCTTC.

The chain employs TRBV2 and TRBJ1-5, with 8 nucleotides matching TRBD1. V trimming: 6 bases; J trimming: 10 bases; junction bases outside the gene matches: 8. From germline, CDR1 is SNHLY and CDR2 FYNNEI. The CDR3 runs 13 residues. The CDR3 loop reads CASSDRGESPQHF. In DNA form, the CDR3 reads TGTGCCAGCAGCGACAGGGGCGAGTCCCCCCAGCATTTT.

The chain is built from TRBV14 and TRBJ2-1; tentative D call: TRBD2 (5 bases). V was shortened by 3 bases and J by 0 bases, with 9 bases between the two germline ends. Germline CDR1 and CDR2: SGHDN and FVKESK. The CDR3 is made up of 15 amino acids. CDR3 amino acids: CASSQGAGSYNEQFF. The DNA for the CDR3 is TGTGCCAGCAGCCAGGGAGCCGGCTCCTACAATGAGCAGTTCTTC.

The CDR3 DNA is TGTGCCAGCAGCTTAGTTGGGAGGGGAAACACCATATATTTT. Protein sequence: CASSLVGRGNTIYF. The chain is built from TRBV7-8 and TRBJ1-3, with D hard to call. The CDR3 is 14 amino acids. Germline values: CDR1 SGHVS, CDR2 FQNEAQ. With 1 base removed from V and 4 bases from J, the gap between germline ends came to 8 bases.

In this sample, this clone turned up a few times. The chain has TRBV5-6 and TRBJ2-1; perhaps TRBD2 as D (7 bases). CDR1 and CDR2 (germline): SGHDT, YYEEEE. Trimming left V 1 base short and J 7 bases short, with 15 bases between. The CDR3 spans 15 residues. CDR3 nucleotides: TGTGCCAGCAGCTTGAGGGGGAGGGCCTGGAATGAGCAGTTCTTC. Its protein product is CASSLRGRAWNEQFF.

The CDR3 DNA sequence: TGTGCCAGTAGTTCCCGACAGGGGGCGCTGAACACTGAAGCTTTCTTT. This encodes CASSSRQGALNTEAFF. This rearrangement joins TRBV19 to TRBJ1-1, with 10 positions matching TRBD1. The CDR3 runs to 16 residues. Per the germline V gene, CDR1 is LNHDA and CDR2 is SQIVND (reference sequence). V lost 5 bases, J lost 0 bases, and 6 bases stayed unmatched. Based on the CDR3 plus reference TRBV19 and TRBJ1-1, the full variable domain is DGGITQSPKYLFRKEGQNVTLSCEQNLNHDAMYWYRQDPGQGLRLIYYSQIVNDFQKGDIAEGYSVSREKKESFPLTVTSAQKNPTAFYLCASSSRQGALNTEAFFGQGTRLTVV.

Only a few counts were recorded for this clone. The chain joins TRBV10-1 to TRBJ1-2; D remains ambiguous. Trimming cost V 4 bases and J 1 base, with 7 bases left between them. The CDR3 has 13 amino acids. The germline V gene has CDR1 WNHNN and CDR2 SYGVQD (reference sequence). The CDR3 protein is CASSVTLNYGYTF. CDR3 sequence (DNA): TGCGCCAGCAGTGTGACCCTTAACTATGGCTACACCTTC.

The chain carries TRBV6-5 and TRBJ2-7; TRBD2 agrees at 11 bases. V shed 7 bases and J 4 bases; nucleotides not matched to a gene: 9. This CDR3 contains 15 residues. The germline CDR1 and CDR2 sequences are MNHEY and SVGAGI. DNA of the CDR3: TGTGCCAGCACCCCCCCGGGACTAGCGGTTTACGAGCAGTACTTC. Translating it yields CASTPPGLAVYEQYF.

There are a few counts of this clone. The J gene is TRBJ1-1, the V gene TRBV5-4; weak D call: TRBD1 (5 bases). The CDR3 is 15 amino acids. V was clipped by 0 bases and J by 0 bases, with 9 bases between them. Germline V gene lookup returns CDR1 SGHNT and CDR2 YYREEE (reference sequence). The CDR3 DNA reads as TGTGCCAGCAGCTTGGCAGGGATGGTGAACACTGAAGCTTTCTTT. This encodes CASSLAGMVNTEAFF.

The genes are TRBV25-1 and TRBJ1-2; no firm D call. V lost 2 bases and J lost 4, with 8 bases in between. Germline loops: CDR1 MGHDK, CDR2 SYGVNS. This CDR3 contains 13 residues. CDR3 nucleotide sequence: TGTGCCAGCAGTGAAGTCGGAACCTATGGCTACACCTTC. This gives the protein CASSEVGTYGYTF.

The chain uses TRBV6-5 and TRBJ2-5; D is ambiguous. The CDR3 runs to 12 residues. Germline V gene lookup returns CDR1 MNHEY and CDR2 SVGAGI. V dropped 4 bases and J dropped 5 bases, with 8 bases sitting between them. As DNA, the CDR3 is TGTGCCAGCAGTTCATCCCCGGAGACCCAGTACTTC. It encodes CASSSSPETQYF.

The chain carries TRBV28 and TRBJ2-3; the D is unclear. Germline CDR1 reads MDHEN; CDR2 reads SYDVKM. V lost 6 bases and J lost 1, with 11 bases in between. CDR3 length: 14 amino acids. The CDR3 protein is CASSPIFGTDTQYF. CDR3 bases: TGTGCCAGCAGCCCTATCTTCGGCACAGATACGCAGTATTTT.

This clone was picked up a small number of times. The J gene is TRBJ1-1, the V gene TRBV5-7, with D perhaps matching TRBD1 (5 bases). TRBV5-7 is an ORF, and what it does is uncertain. The CDR3 extends over 19 amino acids. Trimming took off 1 base at V and 6 bases at J, with 28 bases between the two ends. The chain's CDR3 is CASSLLRSGTHWRVPEAFF. The CDR3 DNA follows: TGTGCCAGCAGCTTGTTAAGGAGCGGGACGCACTGGAGGGTGCCTGAAGCTTTCTTT.

This chain links TRBV25-1 with TRBJ2-1; tentatively, D is TRBD1 or TRBD2 (5 bases each). The CDR3 length is 15 residues. The ends were cut back, 2 bases at V and 6 bases at J, with 14 bases in the middle. Germline assignment: CDR1 MGHDK and CDR2 SYGVNS. Here the CDR3 DNA reads TGTGCCAGCAGTGAACCGGGCGCCGGGGCCAATGAGCAGTTCTTC. This translates into CASSEPGAGANEQFF.

This clone was seen just once. The J gene is TRBJ1-1, the V gene TRBV2; D call uncertain. CDR3 length equals 12 residues. Germline loops: CDR1 SNHLY, CDR2 FYNNEI. The V and J ends lost 6 bases and 5 bases respectively, with 10 bases between them. The CDR3 reads CASSRSWTEAFF. CDR3 DNA: TGTGCCAGCAGCCGAAGTTGGACTGAAGCTTTCTTT.

The sample holds a few counts of this clone. This chain uses TRBV5-1 with TRBJ1-2; TRBD1 matches at 9 bases. The CDR3 runs 15 residues. The germline gives CDR1 SGHRS, CDR2 YFSETQ. Trimming cost V 2 bases and J 2 bases; bases outside gene matches: 4. In nucleotides, the CDR3 is TGCGCCAGCAGCTTTTACGGGACAGGGAACTATGGCTACACCTTC. Translation: CASSFYGTGNYGYTF.